This T cell receptor (beta chain) stems from a study of T cells in localized non-small cell lung cancer. Study outcomes and limitations: Greater T cell density in blood accompanied longer overall survival. Since sequencing was restricted to only one region of the tumor, intratumor heterogeneity remains a possibility. Uninvolved adjacent lung showed peak T cell clonality, exceeding tumor.

Here immunoSEQ multiplex PCR was the method, and the copy in TCRdb shows in-frame clones only, minus some. Of approximately 89,000 clones in the sample, around 82% were seen once. A note on this clone: Antigen specificity is unknown.

The sequence was collected from a man between 40 and 69 years old with stage II squamous cell lung carcinoma. Sample: PBMCs, taken before any cancer treatment.

CDR3 coding DNA: TGTGCCAGCAGCTCGCGGGACGGTAGTGAAGCTTTCTTT. Encoded protein: CASSSRDGSEAFF. The chain employs TRBV11-2 and TRBJ1-1, with D perhaps matching TRBD1 (5 bases). Per the germline V gene, CDR1 is SGHAT and CDR2 is FQNNGV. The CDR3 extends over 13 amino acids. V was cut by 4 bases and J by 7 bases, with 13 bases left in between.